The 32 T cell receptor beta chains given below trace back to one sample, sequenced in a study of blood T cell repertoires in COVID-19. Only in-frame clones appear in the TCRdb table, and some are missing; sequencing was by immunoSEQ multiplex PCR. The sample yields around 200,000 clones, around 84% seen once. Material for sequencing was peripheral blood. The receptors derive from a woman in her seventies with COVID-19, enrolled during active disease.

The chain has TRBV5-6 and TRBJ2-5; 13 bases match TRBD2. The CDR3 runs 18 residues. J gave up 4 bases and V 0 bases, and 9 bases lay outside the gene matches. Germline values: CDR1 SGHDT, CDR2 YYEEEE. The CDR3: CASSLARTSGGRVETQYF. The CDR3 DNA is TGTGCCAGCAGCTTGGCCCGGACTAGCGGGGGCAGAGTAGAGACCCAGTACTTC.

This chain links TRBV19 with TRBJ1-1; a possible D gene is TRBD1 (5 bases). V lost 10 bases to trimming and J lost 3 bases, with 15 bases between them. CDR1 is LNHDA, CDR2 SQIVND, per germline (reference sequence). This CDR3 is built from 13 residues. CDR3 residues: CATTSDSYTEAFF. DNA for the CDR3: TGTGCCACTACTTCAGACAGCTACACTGAAGCTTTCTTT.

This sequence joins TRBV27 and TRBJ1-2; 7 bases align to TRBD1. Germline V gene sequence: CDR1 MNHEY, CDR2 SMNVEV (reference sequence). V was clipped by 6 bases and J by 0 bases; unmatched bases: 7. The CDR3 sequence is 15 residues long. The DNA for the CDR3 is TGTGCCAGCAGCCGGGGACAGCTTTCTAACTATGGCTACACCTTC. The encoded protein is CASSRGQLSNYGYTF.

This chain connects TRBV4-1 to TRBJ2-5, with 10 positions matching TRBD2. CDR1 and CDR2 from the germline V gene are MGHRA and YSYEKL. Trimming removed 4 bases from V and 5 bases from J; junction bases left unmatched: 7. The CDR3 spans 15 residues. The CDR3 region is CASSPSGGALETQYF. The CDR3 DNA sequence: TGCGCCAGCAGCCCCAGCGGGGGGGCCCTTGAGACCCAGTACTTC.

With regard to this clone: At one end, the junction sequence differs from germline, possibly due to a read error. CDR3 in amino acids: CASSSYPGQGNSPPHF. CDR3 bases: TGTGCCAGCAGTTCTTATCCGGGACAGGGTAATTCACCCCCCCACTTT. This chain links TRBV28 with TRBJ1-6, with TRBD1 identical over 9 bases. Germline CDR1 MDHEN, CDR2 SYDVKM. CDR3 size: 16 residues.

As to this clone: Other DNA sequences of this sample code for an identical CDR3. The V and J genes are TRBV12-3 or TRBV12-4 and TRBJ1-1, with D possibly being TRBD1 (5 bases). Trimming removed 3 bases from V and 6 bases from J, with 11 bases in between. The CDR3 is 13 amino acids. The DNA of the CDR3 is TGTGCCAGCAGTTTTGTATCAGGGTCTGAAGCTTTCTTT. The encoded protein is CASSFVSGSEAFF.

The J gene is TRBJ1-5, the V gene TRBV7-8, with 9 nucleotides matching TRBD1. V was clipped by 7 bases and J by 7 bases; unmatched bases: 8. The CDR3 totals 14 residues. CDR1 SGHVS and CDR2 FQNEAQ come from the germline V gene. CDR3 sequence (DNA): TGTGCCAGCACCTCCGGGACAGGGAACCAGCCCCAGCATTTT. Residues: CASTSGTGNQPQHF.

Concerning this clone: The same CDR3 is also encoded by other DNA sequences in this sample. The V gene is TRBV6-5, the J gene TRBJ2-7; 7 bases map to TRBD1. The CDR3 loop spans 12 amino acids. Germline CDR1 MNHEY, CDR2 SVGAGI. After removal of 6 bases from V and 5 bases from J, the junction contained 4 bases not matched to a gene. The chain's CDR3 is CASSRQGDEQYF. Here the CDR3 DNA reads TGTGCCAGCAGCCGACAGGGTGACGAGCAGTACTTC.

The gene calls are TRBV10-3 and TRBJ1-4; D not certain. The CDR3 loop spans 12 amino acids. CDR1 is ENHRY, CDR2 SYGVKD, per germline. V was shortened by 3 bases and J by 8 bases, with 7 bases between the two germline ends. The CDR3: CAISDAREKLFF. As DNA, the CDR3 is TGTGCCATCAGTGACGCGCGAGAAAAACTGTTTTTT.

The chain links TRBV28 to TRBJ1-6, with D unresolved. Between the trimmed V and J ends, which lost 6 bases and 1 base, there was a span of 10 bases. The CDR3 is 15 amino acids. The germline V gene has CDR1 MDHEN and CDR2 SYDVKM. The CDR3 here is CASRFGRSYNSPLHF. The CDR3 DNA reads TGTGCCAGCAGATTCGGGAGGTCCTATAATTCACCCCTCCACTTT.

The chain joins TRBV27 to TRBJ2-7; 11 bases match TRBD2. Germline trimming cut 0 bases from V and 2 bases from J; bases unmatched to any gene: 6. Germline lookup yields CDR1 MNHEY and CDR2 SMNVEV (reference sequence). The length of the CDR3 is 17 residues. The CDR3 coding sequence is TGTGCCAGCAGTTTATCGTTAGCGGGGGGGGTACCCTACGAGCAGTACTTC. Its translation: CASSLSLAGGVPYEQYF.

The rearrangement links TRBV5-5 to TRBJ2-7; D ambiguous. The germline gives CDR1 SGHKS, CDR2 YYEKEE (reference sequence). CDR3 length: 14 residues. V lost 3 bases to trimming and J lost 4 bases, with 14 bases between them. In nucleotides, the CDR3 is TGTGCCAGCAGCTCAGGTCTCATCTCGTACGAGCAGTACTTC. Translating gives CASSSGLISYEQYF.

V is TRBV5-4 and J is TRBJ2-6; 7 bases align to TRBD1. This CDR3 is built from 17 residues. The germline V gene has CDR1 SGHNT and CDR2 YYREEE (reference sequence). V dropped 5 bases and J dropped 0; count of bases not matched to a gene: 8. The CDR3 is CASSSYRDSSGANVLTF. Here the CDR3 DNA reads TGTGCCAGCAGTTCCTATAGGGACAGCTCTGGGGCCAACGTCCTGACTTTC.

J is TRBJ1-3 and V is TRBV9; no definite D call. CDR1 and CDR2 from the germline V gene are SGDLS and YYNGEE. Trimming took off 0 bases at V and 0 bases at J, with 7 bases between the two ends. This CDR3 contains 15 residues. The DNA for the CDR3 is TGTGCCAGCAGCGTAGGGGCCACCTCTGGAAACACCATATATTTT. Its translation: CASSVGATSGNTIYF.

The chain uses TRBV5-6 and TRBJ1-3; possibly TRBD1 for D (6 bases). Germline V gene sequence: CDR1 SGHDT, CDR2 YYEEEE. This CDR3 comprises 14 residues. Trimming left V 2 bases short and J 4 bases short, with 10 bases between. The DNA of the CDR3 is TGTGCCAGCAGCTTACAGGGAAACGGAAACACCATATATTTT. Protein: CASSLQGNGNTIYF.

The chain recombines TRBV11-1 with TRBJ2-3; 9 nucleotides line up with TRBD1. Germline loops: CDR1 SGHAT, CDR2 FQDESV (reference sequence). V trimming: 1 base; J trimming: 2 bases; junction bases outside the gene matches: 4. There are 16 residues in the CDR3. The CDR3 bases are TGTGCCAGCAGCTTAGACAGGGGGCAGGACACAGATACGCAGTATTTT. Translation: CASSLDRGQDTDTQYF.

The rearrangement joins TRBV2 to TRBJ1-6; D may be TRBD1 (6 bases). The CDR3 length is 14 residues. CDR1 and CDR2 from the germline V gene are SNHLY and FYNNEI. Trimming stripped 9 bases from V and 10 bases from J, with 19 bases between. Here the CDR3 DNA reads TGTGCCAGAGGGGGTGATATTGGCAGCTCACCCCTCCACTTT. It codes for CARGGDIGSSPLHF.

The CDR3 nucleotides are TGTGCCAGCAGCCCTTACGGGGAGCGGGGGGTAGAGACCCAGTACTTC. Translated: CASSPYGERGVETQYF. J is TRBJ2-5 and V is TRBV3-1 (or the pseudogene TRBV3-2), with 9 bases matching TRBD2. The CDR3 has 16 residues. After removal of 4 bases from V and 4 bases from J, the junction contained 10 bases not matched to a gene. CDR1 is LGHDT and CDR2 is YNNKEL in the germline V gene (reference sequence).

The chain joins TRBV5-8 to TRBJ2-3; 8 bases match TRBD2. This CDR3 is built from 15 residues. Trimming took 2 bases from V and 1 from J; bases not matched to a gene: 3. Germline V gives CDR1 SGHTS, CDR2 YDEGEE. The CDR3 region is CASSFPGGGTDTQYF. Here the CDR3 DNA reads TGTGCCAGCAGCTTCCCGGGGGGGGGCACAGATACGCAGTATTTT.

This chain links TRBV7-2 with TRBJ2-5; no firm D call. CDR3 size: 12 residues. The germline V and J ends were trimmed by 0 bases and 6 bases, with 5 bases remaining between them. The germline gives CDR1 SGHTA, CDR2 FQGNSA. The CDR3 reads CASSLASQTQYF. CDR3 bases: TGTGCCAGCAGCTTAGCCTCTCAGACCCAGTACTTC.

This clone showed up many times. CDR3 residues: CASSLGQFYEQYV. The CDR3 coding sequence is TGTGCCAGCAGCTTAGGCCAGTTTTACGAGCAGTACGTC. The chain uses TRBV11-2 and TRBJ2-7; the D is unclear. V lost 1 base and J lost 4, with 8 bases in between. Looked up from germline, CDR1 is SGHAT and CDR2 is FQNNGV. This CDR3 is built from 13 residues.

V and J are TRBV19 and TRBJ2-1; the match to TRBD2 covers 10 bases. Germline V lookup: CDR1 LNHDA, CDR2 SQIVND (reference sequence). This CDR3 is built from 17 residues. J was trimmed by 3 bases and V by 5 bases; bases with no gene match: 10. The chain's CDR3 is CASSPLILAGVYNEQFF. CDR3 nucleotides: TGTGCCAGTAGTCCCCTTATCCTAGCGGGAGTCTACAATGAGCAGTTCTTC.

The chain has TRBV28 and TRBJ1-4; D is uncertain. The CDR3 sequence is 11 residues long. V shed 7 bases and J shed 13 bases, with 13 bases lying between them. The germline V gene has CDR1 MDHEN and CDR2 SYDVKM. CDR3 bases: TGTGCCAGCAAATTCTCGGGGTCACTGTTTTTT. Protein: CASKFSGSLFF.

This clone is a singleton in its sample. The chain links TRBV4-1 to TRBJ1-2; 12 bases match TRBD1. V shed 1 base, J shed 2 bases, and the junction held 8 bases outside the gene matches. Germline CDR1 and CDR2: MGHRA and YSYEKL. This CDR3 has 18 residues. The CDR3 DNA is TGCGCCAGCAGCCAAGTAGGGGGACAGGGGGCTTCGAACTATGGCTACACCTTC. The encoded protein is CASSQVGGQGASNYGYTF.

This chain uses TRBV7-6 with TRBJ1-4, with 9 positions matching TRBD1. Germline V CDR1 and CDR2: SGHVS, FNYEAQ. This CDR3 is built from 17 residues. V lost 4 bases and J lost 3; bases outside the gene matches: 9. The CDR3 is CASSWGQGRAANEKLFF. DNA of the CDR3: TGTGCCAGCAGCTGGGGACAGGGTCGTGCGGCTAATGAAAAACTGTTTTTT.

The chain uses TRBV6-5 and TRBJ1-2; a possible D gene is TRBD1 (5 bases). The ends were cut back, 7 bases at V and 2 bases at J, with 8 bases in the middle. The germline V gene has CDR1 MNHEY and CDR2 SVGAGI. This CDR3 has 12 amino acids. The CDR3 here is CASTAGNYGYTF. DNA of the CDR3: TGTGCCAGCACCGCAGGGAACTATGGCTACACCTTC.

The sample holds a few counts of this clone. The V call is TRBV3-1 (or the pseudogene TRBV3-2), the J call TRBJ2-5, with 7 bases that match TRBD2. Germline lookup yields CDR1 LGHDT and CDR2 YNNKEL (reference sequence). CDR3 length: 16 residues. V was clipped by 0 bases and J by 5 bases; unmatched bases: 9. The CDR3 is CASSQDVTSRAETQYF. In DNA, the CDR3 is TGTGCCAGCAGCCAAGATGTGACTAGCCGGGCTGAGACCCAGTACTTC.

The chain carries TRBV3-1 (or the pseudogene TRBV3-2) and TRBJ2-7; 8 bases fit TRBD2. The junction had 9 bases not matched to a gene; V was cut back by 4 bases and J by 1 base. This CDR3 is built from 16 residues. The germline V gene encodes CDR1 LGHDT and CDR2 YNNKEL (reference sequence). The DNA for the CDR3 is TGTGCCAGCAGCCCCCCTGTAGCGGGGAATTCCTACGAGCAGTACTTC. It encodes CASSPPVAGNSYEQYF.

The chain has TRBV18 and TRBJ2-2; TRBD2 might be the D (5 bases). The germline CDR1 and CDR2 sequences are KGHSH and LQKENI. Between the trimmed V and J ends, which lost 4 bases and 6 bases, there was a span of 15 bases. The CDR3 is 15 residues long. CDR3 DNA: TGTGCCAGCTCACAGCTGCCGGGGTACGCCGGGGAGCTGTTTTTT. Its translation: CASSQLPGYAGELFF.

This clone was seen repeatedly, ten times or more. The V gene is TRBV6-5, the J gene TRBJ1-2; a possible D gene is TRBD1 (6 bases). This CDR3 contains 13 residues. Trimming stripped 9 bases from V and 4 bases from J, with 15 bases between. CDR1 MNHEY and CDR2 SVGAGI come from the germline V gene. The CDR3 reads CARSRQVLYGYTF. The DNA for the CDR3 is TGTGCCAGGAGCAGACAGGTTCTCTATGGCTACACCTTC.

This CDR3 reads CASSSRLAGSNEQFF. The CDR3 DNA follows: TGTGCCAGCAGCTCCAGACTAGCGGGGTCCAATGAGCAGTTCTTC. V is TRBV9 and J is TRBJ2-1; TRBD2 agrees at 11 bases. From germline, CDR1 is SGDLS and CDR2 YYNGEE. V shed 4 bases, J shed 6 bases, and the junction held 6 bases outside the gene matches. This CDR3 contains 15 residues.

The DNA of the CDR3 is TGTGCCAGCACTCAAGCGGAGTACCAAGAGACCCAGTACTTC. Protein product: CASTQAEYQETQYF. V gene TRBV6-1 combines with J gene TRBJ2-5; TRBD2 is a possible D gene (5 bases). Trimming cost V 7 bases and J 0 bases, with 12 bases left between them. The germline V gene has CDR1 MNHNS and CDR2 SASEGT. The CDR3 is 14 residues long.